This passage covers 10 T cell receptor beta chains from one sample sequenced in a study of shared clonotypes between healthy human individuals. The repertoire was sequenced with immunoSEQ multiplex PCR; TCRdb's copy has only in-frame clones and lacks some. This repertoire shows roughly 1 million clones, roughly 70% found once; its top ten account for about 1.5%. The material sequenced was memory CD4+ T cells sorted from blood. Specified subset: CD45RA-negative fraction. These receptor sequences come from a man younger than 30 in good health.

As for this clone: The sample has other DNA sequences that encode this CDR3 too. The chain has TRBV29-1 and TRBJ1-2; unclear D gene. Germline V gene sequence: CDR1 SQVTM, CDR2 ANQGSEA. The CDR3 covers 12 residues. V dropped 3 bases and J dropped 5 bases, with 10 bases sitting between them. The CDR3 spells CSVDRAVYGYTF. The DNA for the CDR3 is TGCAGCGTTGATAGGGCAGTTTATGGCTACACCTTC.

This chain uses TRBV10-3 with TRBJ1-6, with 9 bases matching TRBD1. CDR3 size: 15 residues. Trimming took 10 bases from V and 1 from J; bases not matched to a gene: 5. Germline V lookup: CDR1 ENHRY, CDR2 SYGVKD. Here the CDR3 DNA reads TGTGCCACCACGACAGGGGGGTCCTATAATTCACCCCTCCACTTT. Translating gives CATTTGGSYNSPLHF.

V gene TRBV7-9 combines with J gene TRBJ2-6, with TRBD1 matching 8 bases. J lost 4 bases, V lost 5 bases, and 4 bases had no gene match. This CDR3 comprises 15 residues. The germline CDR1 and CDR2 sequences are SEHNR and FQNEAQ (reference sequence). The CDR3, as DNA: TGTGCCAGCAGCCCGCAGGGGGCCGGGGCCAACGTCCTGACTTTC. Its translation: CASSPQGAGANVLTF.

The chain joins TRBV5-1 to TRBJ2-4; no clear D gene. V was shortened by 0 bases and J by 3 bases, with 10 bases between the two germline ends. Per the germline V gene, CDR1 is SGHRS and CDR2 is YFSETQ. The CDR3 spans 15 residues. The CDR3 is CASSLESSSKNIQYF. The CDR3 DNA follows: TGCGCCAGCAGCTTGGAGAGTTCGAGCAAAAACATTCAGTACTTC.

CDR3 sequence reads: CASSIQGASGNTIYF. CDR3 DNA sequence: TGTGCCAGCAGCATACAGGGGGCCTCTGGAAACACCATATATTTT. The chain recombines TRBV7-2 with TRBJ1-3; TRBD1 matches 9 bases. Germline CDR1 is SGHTA and CDR2 is FQGNSA. The CDR3 has 15 amino acids. Losses at the gene ends were 5 bases for V and 0 bases for J; bases not matched to a gene: 2.

The gene calls are TRBV7-8 and TRBJ2-5, with 11 positions matching TRBD2. V gave up 1 base and J gave up 5 bases; unmatched junction bases: 6. The length of the CDR3 is 16 residues. Germline loops: CDR1 SGHVS, CDR2 FQNEAQ. In DNA, the CDR3 is TGTGCCAGCAGCTTAGGGGTAGCGGGAGGGCCGGAGACCCAGTACTTC. Its protein product is CASSLGVAGGPETQYF.

This rearrangement joins TRBV4-1 to TRBJ2-3, with 8 nucleotides matching TRBD2. V gave up 4 bases and J gave up 5 bases; unmatched junction bases: 17. The germline V gene encodes CDR1 MGHRA and CDR2 YSYEKL. The CDR3 is 18 amino acids. CDR3 in DNA: TGCGCCAGCAGCCCCGTGATGCCGGCGGGGGGCCGTGGAGATACGCAGTATTTT. Protein sequence: CASSPVMPAGGRGDTQYF.

This clone was counted only a few times. This rearrangement joins TRBV10-2 to TRBJ2-4; D is perhaps TRBD2 (5 bases). The CDR3 covers 14 residues. Trimming cost V 2 bases and J 9 bases, with 14 bases left between them. Germline V gene lookup returns CDR1 WSHSY and CDR2 SAAADI. CDR3 in amino acids: CASSESLAIGIQYF. The DNA for the CDR3 is TGCGCCAGCAGTGAGAGTCTAGCTATCGGCATTCAGTACTTC.

J is TRBJ1-2 and V is TRBV4-1, with a weak D call TRBD1 (5 bases). Looked up from germline, CDR1 is MGHRA and CDR2 is YSYEKL. The CDR3 is made up of 16 amino acids. V was clipped by 4 bases and J by 5 bases, with 20 bases between them. The CDR3 coding sequence is TGCGCCAGCAGCCCCGCGGGCGTCGGGGGGGGGTATGGCTACACCTTC. The encoded protein is CASSPAGVGGGYGYTF.

This chain uses TRBV14 with TRBJ2-7; 7 bases match TRBD2. The CDR3 consists of 16 residues. From germline, CDR1 is SGHDN and CDR2 FVKESK. V trimming: 4 bases; J trimming: 0 bases; junction bases outside the gene matches: 9. CDR3 coding DNA: TGTGCCAGCAGCCTAAAAAGCGGGGTGTACTCCTACGAGCAGTACTTC. Translating it yields CASSLKSGVYSYEQYF.